This T cell receptor beta chain originates from a study of cytomegalovirus exposure and HLA in healthy donors (dated 2017 in TCRdb). With regard to the full study: In an earlier analysis of some 550 of the donors, under 300 Gb of sequence data and 100 million or so unique TCR beta sequences from about 190 million T cells were reported. An early release that covered about 640 HLA-typed donors contained approximately 300 gigabases of sequencing data and about 84 million unique TCR sequences. Of the 350 to 400 genotyped donors, approximately 80% fell in the genetic ancestry cluster associated with self-reported Caucasian donors. The study aimed to test whether signatures of past pathogen exposure could be identified by cataloging public T cell receptors. The study profiled the T cell repertoires of about 640 subjects by immunosequencing and related them to cytomegalovirus serostatus. A separate validation cohort of more than 100 different subjects was used in addition to the roughly 700-subject first cohort. High-throughput TCR immunosequencing, statistical association of individual TCRs with disease status, and machine learning were combined to predict cytomegalovirus infection status. A later analysis re-analyzed previously published TCR beta repertoires from approximately 700 donors and added high-resolution HLA genotyping to study TCR occurrence patterns. Rather than using new phenotypic data, the later analysis identified candidate immune exposures from TCR beta sequences and from how often those sequences occurred across donors. An earlier analysis of 587 of the donors used high-throughput TCR beta sequencing to judge whether each TCR beta V gene segment behaved as functional or pseudogenic. Donor age, sex, ethnicity and CMV serostatus were compiled alongside the repertoire data. A later genetic analysis used genome-wide SNP genotypes for about three fifths of the 666 donors, treating that subset as a discovery cohort. Every discovery cohort repertoire had been produced on one sequencing platform. Both class I and class II loci were covered by HLA typing, at four-digit resolution. Typing coverage differed by locus: A, B, C, DRB1 and DQB1 were typed in about 620-640 donors, DQA1 in about 560, DPA1 in nearly 610, and DPB1 in 450 to 490. Several DR-DQ haplotypes were handled as single units for association and clustering because linkage in the cohort was strong. Across about 370 genotyped donors of the cohort, an average of about 240,000 unique TCR beta nucleotide sequences per donor were sequenced, and roughly 20% of those sequences were non-productive. Results and caveats for the whole study, not just this receptor: Assigning TCR associations to individual alleles was difficult when HLA alleles, especially DR and DQ, strongly co-occurred. In a later analysis, the rate of TCR association differed among HLA loci, with DRB1 alleles having the most associated TCRs and HLA-C alleles having the fewest. In a later analysis, several top co-occurrence clusters were reported to appear linked to parvovirus B19, influenza, CMV and Epstein-Barr virus. The study listed 150 to 200 TCR beta chains as associated with cytomegalovirus. Linkage disequilibrium might explain the correlated functional status among segregating V segments, but an unknown experimental factor could not be ruled out. According to a later analysis, most CMV-associated TCR beta chains appeared to be HLA-restricted, and the HLA associations seemed to be driven largely by CMV exposure. According to the authors, the approach could potentially be generalized to other disease states and immunological phenotypes. Specific HLA alleles were associated with over 15,000 TCR beta sequences at a false discovery rate of 0.05 in a later analysis. Because HLA typing was missing for some donors at each locus, association tests included only the typed subset. In an earlier analysis of around 600 of the donors, most TCR beta V segments appeared in productive rearrangements about 90% or about 30% of the time, broadly matching IMGT annotations. Compared with the roughly 670-donor mean, donors in an Asian-associated ancestry cluster had fewer N-insertions in productive TCRs, according to a later genetic analysis. Presence/absence analyses assumed roughly uniform sequencing depth across donors, an assumption that may not hold. In this cohort, only TCR beta chains were sequenced, and detectable features were limited by the absence of alpha or paired-chain data. Some IMGT-functional V segments, including TRBV6-2 and TRBV6-3, could not be distinguished by the 87-base-pair reads and were therefore excluded. The earlier analysis of approximately 590 of the donors excluded roughly 16 rarely observed V segments, including chromosome 9 orphons, because counts were too low. Immune exposure information for the cohort was limited to CMV serostatus. In a later analysis, HLA-associated TCR beta chains were found to be more clonally expanded and to have lower generation probabilities than equally common non-associated chains. A further reported finding was that TCR beta sequences accurately predicted the HLA-A and HLA-B alleles for most subjects in the first cohort. Across donors, most TCR sequences were observed very rarely, whereas some public TCRs were present in many individuals. The classifier was reported to diagnose cytomegalovirus status with high specificity and sensitivity in both the original and validation cohorts. A group of highly shared sequence variants was considered likely to be a technical artifact of the sequencing pipeline. In vitro tests confirmed that a few of the cytomegalovirus-associated TCR beta chains recognize cytomegalovirus antigens. A later genetic analysis associated a missense DCLRE1C variant with V-gene and J-gene trimming of TCR beta chains, and an independent cohort replicated the association.

In total, approximately 700 healthy bone marrow donors made up the cohort. At the time of sampling, all cohort members were nominally healthy, though unrecorded immune exposures were likely present. The donor was CMV seronegative and was included in the group of 352 seronegative cohort members. A peripheral blood sample was provided by each donor, and peripheral blood mononuclear cells were used for TCR beta sequencing. The Qiagen DNeasy Blood Extraction Kit was used to extract genomic DNA from the blood cell samples. About this clone itself: Its specific antigen is unknown. Per-nucleotide qualities are absent, and no much larger clonotype sits a single base away.

The library was produced with the immunoSEQ multiplex PCR assay. For the multiplex PCR, a mixture combining 60 forward primers for TCR Vbeta segments and 13 reverse primers for TCR Jbeta segments was used. Amplification of the CDR3 region of rearranged TCR beta genes was performed with a multiplex PCR assay on genomic DNA. The amplified TCR beta libraries were sequenced on the Illumina HiSeq System as 87-base-pair reads. The study's own analysis went as follows. Across the 600 to 700 repertoires, a later analysis counted roughly 84 million unique TCR beta chains, around 11 million of which were shared by at least two donors. A nearest-neighbor algorithm error-corrected the raw reads and collapsed the reads into unique sequences, merging closely related sequences to remove PCR and sequencing errors. Alignment of CDR3 sequences to IMGT reference sequences was used to assign V, D and J gene segments. Each retained sequence needed at least a six-nucleotide match to both a V gene segment and a J gene segment. A rearrangement counted as productive if the CDR3 had no stop codons and remained in frame with V and J, and every other rearrangement counted as non-productive. Following IMGT convention, CDR3 was defined as the stretch from the second conserved V-encoded cysteine up to the conserved J-encoded phenylalanine. In an earlier analysis of 550 to 650 of the donors, sequences lacking an unambiguous match to a single V gene segment were excluded. In an earlier analysis of several hundred of the donors, a V segment was called functional when productive rearrangements were above 56.7%, and segregating when the standard deviation between donors exceeded 5%. A statistical classification framework was developed to diagnose cytomegalovirus status using the catalog of TCR beta chain sequences. In a later analysis, TCR nucleotide sequences were compared against IMGT/GENE-DB human TR gene sequences so that V and J genes could be assigned. Using the TCRdist pipeline, a later analysis assigned CDR3 sequences along with most-parsimonious VDJ recombination scenarios. In a later analysis, each TCR beta chain was defined by its CDR3 amino acid sequence together with its V-gene family, and reads without a unique V-gene family were excluded. As a way to deal with suspected cross-contamination and a sequencing artifact, a later analysis dropped 640 or so nucleotide sequences that were highly shared and had low generation probability. For each public chain, a later analysis derived a clonal expansion index from normalized ranks of inferred template counts within each repertoire. In a later analysis, generation probabilities were computed with a VDJ recombination model fitted to out-of-frame rearrangements, and the resulting probabilities were checked against IGoR. Hypergeometric tests were used in a later analysis to score TCR-TCR, TCR-HLA and TCR-CMV co-occurrence, with a repertoire-size bias correction applied to the TCR pairs. In a later analysis, false discovery rates were estimated by permuting HLA or CMV assignments 20 times. In a later analysis, co-occurring TCRs were grouped with DBSCAN, and TCRdist sequence similarity was added when clustering was performed within HLA-allele-positive subsets. Co-occurrence clustering excluded repertoires with fewer than 30,000 or more than 120,000 public chains, plus five with anomalous nucleotide sharing. TCRdb took this table from immuneACCESS and kept in-frame rearrangements with V and J called. Such tables lack part of the clones; where checked against another copy, unresolved V genes explain under half of the gap, and the rest is unexplained. V, J and clone size reflect that table, while D and trimming were determined from the DNA. This sample lists about 120,000 clones; more than 65% were detected once. The ten largest clones take up roughly 0.87% of the sample.

After removal of 0 bases from V and 9 bases from J, the junction retains 11 bases not matched to a gene. The CDR3, cysteine through phenylalanine, is 17 amino acids long. Only CDR3 DNA remains: 51 bases, in frame from the first base. In the germline V gene, CDR1 corresponds to LGHNA and CDR2 to YSLEER. The rearranged segments are TRBV4-3 and TRBJ2-1; a stretch of 10 junction bases matches TRBD2. The sample taken for sequencing was PBMCs. This TCR was sampled from a woman in her twenties or thirties in good health and CMV-seronegative. The CDR3 region: CASSQDSQRGGAIEQFF. The nucleotides read TGCGCCAGCAGCCAAGATTCTCAGCGGGGGGGAGCCATTGAGCAGTTCTTC.